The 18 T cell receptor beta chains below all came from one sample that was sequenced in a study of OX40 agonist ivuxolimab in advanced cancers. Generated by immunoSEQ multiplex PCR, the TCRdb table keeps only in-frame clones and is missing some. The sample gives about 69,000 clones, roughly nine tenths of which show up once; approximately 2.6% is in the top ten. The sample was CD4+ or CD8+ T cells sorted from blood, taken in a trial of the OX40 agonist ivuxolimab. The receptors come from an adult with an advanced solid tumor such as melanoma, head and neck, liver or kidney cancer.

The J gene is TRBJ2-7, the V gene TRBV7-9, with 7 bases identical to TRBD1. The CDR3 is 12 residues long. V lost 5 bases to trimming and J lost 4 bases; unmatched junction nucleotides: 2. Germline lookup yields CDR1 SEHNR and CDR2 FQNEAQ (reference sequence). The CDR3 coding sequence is TGTGCCAGCAGCCCGACAGGGTACGAGCAGTACTTC. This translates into CASSPTGYEQYF.

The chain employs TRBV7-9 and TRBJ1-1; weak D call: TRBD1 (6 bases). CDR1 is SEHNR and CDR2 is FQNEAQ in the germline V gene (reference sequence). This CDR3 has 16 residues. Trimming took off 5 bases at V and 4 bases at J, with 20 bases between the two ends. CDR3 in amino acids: CASSLTLGAGGTEAFF. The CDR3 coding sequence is TGTGCCAGCAGCCTTACCTTGGGGGCCGGAGGCACTGAAGCTTTCTTT. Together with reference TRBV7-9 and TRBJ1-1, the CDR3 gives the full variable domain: DTGVSQNPRHKITKRGQNVTFRCDPISEHNRLYWYRQTLGQGPEFLTYFQNEAQLEKSRLLSDRFSAERPKGSFSTLEIQRTEQGDSAMYLCASSLTLGAGGTEAFFGQGTRLTVV.

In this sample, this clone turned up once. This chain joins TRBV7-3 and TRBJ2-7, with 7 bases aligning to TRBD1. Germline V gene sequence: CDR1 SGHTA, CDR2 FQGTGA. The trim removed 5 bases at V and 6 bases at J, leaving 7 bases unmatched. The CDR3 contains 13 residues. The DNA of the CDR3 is TGTGCCAGCAGCAATACAGGGGTTGGCGAGCAGTACTTC. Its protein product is CASSNTGVGEQYF.

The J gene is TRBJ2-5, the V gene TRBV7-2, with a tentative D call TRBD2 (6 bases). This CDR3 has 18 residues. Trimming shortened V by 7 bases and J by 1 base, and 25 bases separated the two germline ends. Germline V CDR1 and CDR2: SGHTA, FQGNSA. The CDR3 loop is CASNEEGLAWYRQETQYF. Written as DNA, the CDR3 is TGTGCCAGCAACGAAGAGGGTCTAGCGTGGTATCGCCAAGAGACCCAGTACTTC. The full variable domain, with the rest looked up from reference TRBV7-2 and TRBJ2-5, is GAGVSQSPSNKVTEKGKDVELRCDPISGHTALYWYRQSLGQGLEFLIYFQGNSAPDKSGLPSDRFSAERTGGSVSTLTIQRTQQEDSAVYLCASNEEGLAWYRQETQYFGPGTRLLVL.

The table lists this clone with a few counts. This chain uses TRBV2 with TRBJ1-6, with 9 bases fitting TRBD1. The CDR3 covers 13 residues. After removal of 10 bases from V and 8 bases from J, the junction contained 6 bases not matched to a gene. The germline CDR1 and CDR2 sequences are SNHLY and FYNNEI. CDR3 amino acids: CATQGDRDSPLHF. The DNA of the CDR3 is TGTGCCACCCAGGGGGACAGGGATTCACCCCTCCACTTT. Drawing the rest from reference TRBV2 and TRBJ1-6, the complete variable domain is EPEVTQTPSHQVTQMGQEVILRCVPISNHLYFYWYRQILGQKVEFLVSFYNNEISEKSEIFDDQFSVERPDGSNFTLKIRSTKLEDSAMYFCATQGDRDSPLHFGNGTRLTVT.

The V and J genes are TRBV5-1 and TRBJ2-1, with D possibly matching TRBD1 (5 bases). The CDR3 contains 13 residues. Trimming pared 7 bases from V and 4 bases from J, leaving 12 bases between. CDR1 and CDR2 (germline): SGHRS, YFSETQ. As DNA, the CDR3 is TGCGCCAGCCGGCAGGGCCTATACAATGAGCAGTTCTTC. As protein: CASRQGLYNEQFF.

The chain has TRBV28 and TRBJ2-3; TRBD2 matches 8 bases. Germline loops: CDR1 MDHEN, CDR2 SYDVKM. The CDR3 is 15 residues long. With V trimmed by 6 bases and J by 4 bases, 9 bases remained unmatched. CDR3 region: CASSGGGGQADTQYF. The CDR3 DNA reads TGTGCCAGCAGCGGGGGGGGCGGGCAGGCAGATACGCAGTATTTT.

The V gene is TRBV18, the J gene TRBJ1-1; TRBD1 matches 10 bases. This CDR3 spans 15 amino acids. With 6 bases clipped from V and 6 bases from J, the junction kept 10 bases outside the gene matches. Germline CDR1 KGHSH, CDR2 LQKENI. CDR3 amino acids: CASSPEDRGQPEAFF. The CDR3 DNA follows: TGTGCCAGCTCCCCGGAAGACAGGGGGCAACCTGAAGCTTTCTTT.

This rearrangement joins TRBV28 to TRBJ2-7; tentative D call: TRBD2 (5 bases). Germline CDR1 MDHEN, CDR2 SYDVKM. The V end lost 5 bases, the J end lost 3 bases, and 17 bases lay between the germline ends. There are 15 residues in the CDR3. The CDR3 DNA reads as TGTGCCAGCAGTCTCCCGAGGGAAGGCGGCTACGAGCAGTACTTC. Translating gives CASSLPREGGYEQYF.

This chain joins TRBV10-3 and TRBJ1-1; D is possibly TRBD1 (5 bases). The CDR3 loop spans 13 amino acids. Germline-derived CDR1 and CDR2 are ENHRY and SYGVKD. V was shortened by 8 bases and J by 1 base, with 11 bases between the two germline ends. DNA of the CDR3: TGTGCCATCCAGGGCGCTGGGAACACTGAAGCTTTCTTT. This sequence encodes CAIQGAGNTEAFF.

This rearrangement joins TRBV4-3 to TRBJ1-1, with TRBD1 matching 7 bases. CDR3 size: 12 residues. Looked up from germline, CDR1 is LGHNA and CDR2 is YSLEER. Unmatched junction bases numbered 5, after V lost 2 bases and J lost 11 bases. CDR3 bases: TGCGCCAGCAGCCAATCACAGGGGTTGGCTTTCTTT. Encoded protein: CASSQSQGLAFF.

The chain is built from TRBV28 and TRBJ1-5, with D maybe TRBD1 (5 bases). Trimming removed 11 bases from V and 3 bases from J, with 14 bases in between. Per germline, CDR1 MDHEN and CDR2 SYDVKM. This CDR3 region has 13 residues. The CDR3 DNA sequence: TGTGCCGCGAACTGGGGGGACAATCAGCCCCAGCATTTT. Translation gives CAANWGDNQPQHF.

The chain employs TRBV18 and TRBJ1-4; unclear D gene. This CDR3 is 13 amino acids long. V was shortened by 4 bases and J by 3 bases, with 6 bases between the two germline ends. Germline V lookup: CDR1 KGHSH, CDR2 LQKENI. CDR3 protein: CASSQQANEKLFF. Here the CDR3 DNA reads TGTGCCAGCTCACAACAAGCTAATGAAAAACTGTTTTTT.

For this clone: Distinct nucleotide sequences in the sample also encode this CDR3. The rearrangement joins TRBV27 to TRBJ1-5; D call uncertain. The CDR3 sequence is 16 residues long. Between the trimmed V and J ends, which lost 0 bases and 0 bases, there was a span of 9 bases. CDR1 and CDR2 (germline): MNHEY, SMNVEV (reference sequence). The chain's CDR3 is CASSLSRQHSNQPQHF. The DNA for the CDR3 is TGTGCCAGCAGTTTATCTAGGCAACATAGCAATCAGCCCCAGCATTTT.

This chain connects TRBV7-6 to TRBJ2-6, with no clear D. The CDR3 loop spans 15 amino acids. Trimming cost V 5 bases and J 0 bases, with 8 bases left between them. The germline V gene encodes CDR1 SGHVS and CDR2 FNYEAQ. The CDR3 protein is CASSLPVSGANVLTF. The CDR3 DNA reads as TGTGCCAGCAGCCTGCCCGTCTCTGGGGCCAACGTCCTGACTTTC.

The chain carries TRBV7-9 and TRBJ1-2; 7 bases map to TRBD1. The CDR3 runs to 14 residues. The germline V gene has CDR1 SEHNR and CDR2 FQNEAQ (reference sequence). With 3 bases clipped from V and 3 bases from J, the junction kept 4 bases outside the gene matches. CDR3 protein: CASSFSGTDYGYTF. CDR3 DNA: TGTGCCAGCAGCTTCTCCGGGACAGACTATGGCTACACCTTC.

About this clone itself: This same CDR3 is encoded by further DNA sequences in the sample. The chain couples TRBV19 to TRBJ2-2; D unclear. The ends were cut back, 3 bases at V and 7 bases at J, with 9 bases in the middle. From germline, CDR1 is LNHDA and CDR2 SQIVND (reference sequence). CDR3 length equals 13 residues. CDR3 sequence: CASSITDGGELFF. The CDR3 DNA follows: TGTGCCAGTAGTATCACTGACGGCGGGGAGCTGTTTTTT.

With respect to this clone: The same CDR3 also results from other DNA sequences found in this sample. CDR3: CASSVGTGQETQYF. CDR3 nucleotide sequence: TGTGCCAGCAGCGTAGGTACAGGCCAAGAGACCCAGTACTTC. V is TRBV9 and J is TRBJ2-5; D is possibly TRBD1 (5 bases). The V gene lost 0 bases and the J gene lost 1 base, with 7 bases spanning the gap. Germline assignment: CDR1 SGDLS and CDR2 YYNGEE. CDR3 length equals 14 residues.